This TCR beta chain was sequenced in a study of blood T cell repertoires in COVID-19. Study background: PBMCs, B-cell-depleted T cells, or T cells provided the cDNA or gDNA that made up the material.

The CDR3 runs to 15 residues. Trimming cost V 1 base and J 3 bases; bases outside gene matches: 3. CDR1 is SGHTS and CDR2 is YDEGEE in the germline V gene. Method: immunoSEQ multiplex PCR; TCRdb's copy keeps in-frame clones and lacks some. Seen here are tens of thousands of clones, around 85% observed once, and the top ten hold approximately 32%. The chain couples TRBV5-8 to TRBJ2-2; TRBD1 matches 7 bases. This sequence was found in a man older than 75 with active or convalescent COVID-19. The sample taken for sequencing was peripheral blood. The CDR3 loop reads CASSLRDSHTGELFF. The CDR3 DNA is TGTGCCAGCAGCTTGAGGGACAGCCACACCGGGGAGCTGTTTTTT.